This TCR beta chain stems from a study of cytomegalovirus exposure and HLA in healthy donors. PCR involved 60 Vbeta and 13 Jbeta primers. The method was immunoSEQ multiplex PCR; TCRdb's version includes in-frame clones alone and lacks a portion of them. The data hold 60,000 or so clones, with around 77% observed a single time. The germline gives CDR1 SNHLY, CDR2 FYNNEI. The V and J ends lost 1 base and 6 bases respectively, with 15 bases between them. This CDR3 contains 16 residues. Source material: PBMCs. The clonotype was recovered from a woman in her 40s in good health and CMV-seropositive. The chain employs TRBV2 and TRBJ2-2; a weak D match, TRBD1 (5 bases). The CDR3 coding sequence is TGTGCCAGCAGTGAAGTTCCCCTCAGGGTTGCCGGGGAGCTGTTTTTT. It yields the protein CASSEVPLRVAGELFF.